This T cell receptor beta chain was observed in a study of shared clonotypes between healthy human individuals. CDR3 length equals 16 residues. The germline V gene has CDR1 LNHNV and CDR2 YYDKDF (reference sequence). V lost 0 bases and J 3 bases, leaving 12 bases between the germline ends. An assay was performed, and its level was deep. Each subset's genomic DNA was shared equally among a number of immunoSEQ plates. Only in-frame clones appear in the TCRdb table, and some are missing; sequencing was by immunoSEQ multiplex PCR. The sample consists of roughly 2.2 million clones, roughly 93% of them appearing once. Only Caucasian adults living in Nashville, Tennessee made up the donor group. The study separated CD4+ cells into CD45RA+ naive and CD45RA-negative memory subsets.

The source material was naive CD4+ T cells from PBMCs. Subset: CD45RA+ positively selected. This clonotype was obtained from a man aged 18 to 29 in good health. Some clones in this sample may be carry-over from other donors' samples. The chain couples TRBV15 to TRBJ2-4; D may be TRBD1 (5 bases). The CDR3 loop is CATSRDLGQGKNIQYF. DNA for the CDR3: TGTGCCACCAGCAGAGACCTAGGACAAGGCAAAAACATTCAGTACTTC.